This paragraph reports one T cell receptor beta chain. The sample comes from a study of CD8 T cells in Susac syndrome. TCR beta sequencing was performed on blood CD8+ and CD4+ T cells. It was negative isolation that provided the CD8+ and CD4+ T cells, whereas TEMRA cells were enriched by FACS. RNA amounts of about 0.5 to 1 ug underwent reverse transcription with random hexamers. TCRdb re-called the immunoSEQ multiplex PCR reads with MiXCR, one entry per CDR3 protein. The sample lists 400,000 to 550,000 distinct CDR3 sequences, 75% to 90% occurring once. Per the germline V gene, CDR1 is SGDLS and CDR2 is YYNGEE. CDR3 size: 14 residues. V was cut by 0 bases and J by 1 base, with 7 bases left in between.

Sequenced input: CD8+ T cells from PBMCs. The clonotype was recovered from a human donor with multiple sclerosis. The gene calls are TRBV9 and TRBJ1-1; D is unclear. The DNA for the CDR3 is TGTGCCAGCAGCGTAGATCAGACGAACACTGAAGCTTTCTTT. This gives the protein CASSVDQTNTEAFF.